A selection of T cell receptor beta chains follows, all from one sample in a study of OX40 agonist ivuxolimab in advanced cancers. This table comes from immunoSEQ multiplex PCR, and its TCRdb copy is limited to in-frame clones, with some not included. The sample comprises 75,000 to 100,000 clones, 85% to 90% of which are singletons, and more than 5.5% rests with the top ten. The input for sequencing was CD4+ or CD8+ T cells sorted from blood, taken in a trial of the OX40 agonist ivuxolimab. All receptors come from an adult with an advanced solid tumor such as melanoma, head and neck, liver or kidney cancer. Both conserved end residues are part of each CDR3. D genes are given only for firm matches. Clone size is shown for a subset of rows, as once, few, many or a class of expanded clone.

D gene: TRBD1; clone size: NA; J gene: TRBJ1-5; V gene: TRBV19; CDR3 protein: CASSPSDRGYQPQHF; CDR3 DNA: TGTGCCAGTAGTCCCTCGGACAGGGGGTATCAGCCCCAGCATTTT
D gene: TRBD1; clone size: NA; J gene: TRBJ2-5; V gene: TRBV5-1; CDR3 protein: CASSLEPLGTGGQETQYF; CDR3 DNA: TGCGCCAGCAGCTTGGAGCCCCTCGGGACAGGGGGTCAAGAGACCCAGTACTTC
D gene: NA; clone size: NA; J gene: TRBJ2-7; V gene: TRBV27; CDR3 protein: CASSPEGSYEQYF; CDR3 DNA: TGTGCCAGCAGCCCCGAGGGGTCCTACGAGCAGTACTTC
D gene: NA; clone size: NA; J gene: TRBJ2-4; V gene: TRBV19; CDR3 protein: CASSPGRRDVDIQYF; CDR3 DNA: TGTGCCAGTAGCCCCGGTCGGAGGGACGTGGACATTCAGTACTTC
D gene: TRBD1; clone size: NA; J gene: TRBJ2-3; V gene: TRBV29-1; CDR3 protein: CSVIIQGTDTQYF; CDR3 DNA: TGCAGCGTCATTATACAGGGGACAGATACGCAGTATTTT
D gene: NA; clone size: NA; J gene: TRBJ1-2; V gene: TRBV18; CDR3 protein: CASSPQLEGGYTF; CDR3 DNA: TGTGCCAGCTCACCCCAACTTGAGGGTGGCTACACCTTC
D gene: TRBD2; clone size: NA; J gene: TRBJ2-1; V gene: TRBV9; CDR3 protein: CASSEWGGYNEQFF; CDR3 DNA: TGTGCCAGCAGCGAGTGGGGGGGTTACAATGAGCAGTTCTTC
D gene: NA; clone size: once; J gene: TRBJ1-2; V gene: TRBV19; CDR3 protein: CASSRGMWGYGYTF; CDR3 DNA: TGTGCCAGTAGTAGAGGGATGTGGGGCTATGGCTACACCTTC
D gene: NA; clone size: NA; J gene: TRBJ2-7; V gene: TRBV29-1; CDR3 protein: CSVEIGTYEQYF; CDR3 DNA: TGCAGCGTTGAAATCGGCACCTACGAGCAGTACTTC
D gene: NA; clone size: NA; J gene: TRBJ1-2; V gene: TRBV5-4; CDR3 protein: CASSGGQWGNVYGYTF; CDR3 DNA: TGTGCCAGCAGCGGAGGACAGTGGGGGAATGTCTATGGCTACACCTTC
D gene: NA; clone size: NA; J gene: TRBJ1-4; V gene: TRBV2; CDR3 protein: CASSEGLAATNEKLFF; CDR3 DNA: TGTGCCAGCAGTGAAGGTTTGGCTGCAACTAATGAAAAACTGTTTTTT
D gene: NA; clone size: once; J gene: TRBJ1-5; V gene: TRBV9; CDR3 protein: CASSPRWGGDYSNQPQHF; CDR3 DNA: TGTGCCAGCAGCCCCCGATGGGGAGGGGATTATAGCAATCAGCCCCAGCATTTT
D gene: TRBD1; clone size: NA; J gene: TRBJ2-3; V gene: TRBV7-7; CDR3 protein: CASSFGQGVGDTQYF; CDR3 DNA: TGTGCTAGCAGCTTTGGCCAGGGGGTGGGAGATACGCAGTATTTT
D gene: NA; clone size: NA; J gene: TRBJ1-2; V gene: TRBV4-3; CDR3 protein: CASSQVILDSKNGYTF; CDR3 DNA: TGCGCCAGCAGCCAAGTAATCCTGGACAGTAAGAATGGCTACACCTTC
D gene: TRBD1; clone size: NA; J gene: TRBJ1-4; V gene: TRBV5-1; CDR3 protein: CASSLGDRLPEKLFF; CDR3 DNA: TGCGCCAGCAGCTTGGGGGACAGACTTCCCGAAAAACTGTTTTTT
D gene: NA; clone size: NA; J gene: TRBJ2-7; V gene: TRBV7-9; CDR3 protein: CASSLGARNYEQYF; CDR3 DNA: TGTGCCAGCAGCTTAGGGGCCAGAAACTACGAGCAGTACTTC
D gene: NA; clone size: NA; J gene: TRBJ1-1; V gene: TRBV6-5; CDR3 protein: CASSPGGSEAFF; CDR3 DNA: TGTGCCAGCAGTCCCGGGGGGTCTGAAGCTTTCTTT
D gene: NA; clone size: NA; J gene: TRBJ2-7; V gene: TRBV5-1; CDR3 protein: CASSLEPHEQYF; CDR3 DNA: TGCGCCAGCAGCTTGGAACCGCACGAGCAGTACTTC
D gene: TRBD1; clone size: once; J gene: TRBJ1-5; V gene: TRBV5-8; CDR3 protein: CASSPAPQGLLHF; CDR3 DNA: TGTGCCAGCAGTCCGGCCCCACAGGGGCTTCTGCATTTT
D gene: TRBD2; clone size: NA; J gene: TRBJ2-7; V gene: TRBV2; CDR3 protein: CASSPAGDPYEQYF; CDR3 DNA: TGTGCCAGCAGTCCAGCGGGAGACCCCTACGAGCAGTACTTC
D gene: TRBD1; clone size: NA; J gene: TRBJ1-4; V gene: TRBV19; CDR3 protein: CASRRGLDEKLFF; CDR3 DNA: TGTGCCAGTAGAAGGGGGCTCGATGAAAAACTGTTTTTT
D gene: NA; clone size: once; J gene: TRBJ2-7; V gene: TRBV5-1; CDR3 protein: CASSQGRRASSYEQYF; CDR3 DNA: TGCGCCAGCAGTCAAGGGCGCAGGGCGAGCTCCTACGAGCAGTACTTC
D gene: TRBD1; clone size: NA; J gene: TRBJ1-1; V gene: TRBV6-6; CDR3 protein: CASSFGDRLNTEAFF; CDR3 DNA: TGTGCCAGCAGTTTTGGGGACAGGCTTAACACTGAAGCTTTCTTT
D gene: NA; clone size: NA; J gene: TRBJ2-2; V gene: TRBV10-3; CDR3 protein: CAISPGAGELFF; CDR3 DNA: TGTGCCATCAGTCCAGGGGCCGGGGAGCTGTTTTTT
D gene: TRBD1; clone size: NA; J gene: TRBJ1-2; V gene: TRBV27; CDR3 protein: CASRRQGGGYTF; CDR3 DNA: TGTGCCAGCAGGCGACAGGGAGGGGGCTACACCTTC
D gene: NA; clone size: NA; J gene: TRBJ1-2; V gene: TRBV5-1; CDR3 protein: CASSSDYYGYTF; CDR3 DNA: TGCGCCAGCAGCTCGGATTACTATGGCTACACCTTC
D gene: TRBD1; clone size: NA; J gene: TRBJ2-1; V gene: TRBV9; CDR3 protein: CASSVDGTDPFF; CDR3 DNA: TGTGCCAGCAGCGTGGACGGGACAGATCCGTTCTTC
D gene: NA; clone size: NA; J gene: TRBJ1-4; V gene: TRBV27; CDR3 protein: CASSPRTVPEGEKLFF; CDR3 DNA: TGTGCCAGCAGTCCTCGGACCGTCCCTGAGGGCGAAAAACTGTTTTTT
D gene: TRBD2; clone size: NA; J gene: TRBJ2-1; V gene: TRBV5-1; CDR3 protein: CASSLVSGRRNEQFF; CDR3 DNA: TGCGCCAGCAGCTTGGTTAGCGGGAGAAGGAATGAGCAGTTCTTC
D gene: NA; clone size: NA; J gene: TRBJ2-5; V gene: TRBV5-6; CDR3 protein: CASSLRRGETQYF; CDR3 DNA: TGTGCCAGCAGCTTGAGAAGGGGAGAGACCCAGTACTTC
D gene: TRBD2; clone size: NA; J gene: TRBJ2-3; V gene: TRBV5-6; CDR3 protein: CASSFSGSADTQYF; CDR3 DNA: TGTGCCAGCAGCTTTAGCGGGAGTGCAGATACGCAGTATTTT
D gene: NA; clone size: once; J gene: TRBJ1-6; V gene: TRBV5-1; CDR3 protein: CASSLAGGDSPLHF; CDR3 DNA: TGCGCCAGCAGCTTGGCCGGGGGGGATTCACCCCTCCACTTT
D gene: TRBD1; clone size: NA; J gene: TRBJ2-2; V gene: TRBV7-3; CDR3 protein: CASRLTGGNAGELFF; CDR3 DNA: TGTGCCAGCAGGTTAACAGGGGGCAACGCCGGGGAGCTGTTTTTT
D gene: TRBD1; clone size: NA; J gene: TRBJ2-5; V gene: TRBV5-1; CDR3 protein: CASSEGALGPSGTQYF; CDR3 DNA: TGCGCCAGCAGCGAGGGGGCCCTCGGGCCATCGGGGACCCAGTACTTC
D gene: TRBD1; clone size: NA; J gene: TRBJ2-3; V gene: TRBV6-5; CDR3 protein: CASSFRDRATDTQYF; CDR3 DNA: TGTGCCAGCAGTTTCCGGGACAGGGCCACAGATACGCAGTATTTT
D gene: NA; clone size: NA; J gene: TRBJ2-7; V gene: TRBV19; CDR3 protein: CASKTQGGSVDYEQYF; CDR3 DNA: TGTGCCAGTAAAACACAGGGTGGTTCGGTTGACTACGAGCAGTACTTC
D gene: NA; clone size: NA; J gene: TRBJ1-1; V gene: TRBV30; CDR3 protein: CAWHTALEAFF; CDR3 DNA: TGTGCCTGGCACACGGCTCTTGAAGCTTTCTTT
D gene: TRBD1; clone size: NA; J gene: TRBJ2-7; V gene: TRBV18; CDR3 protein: CASSPKGQGAYEQYF; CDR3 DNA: TGTGCCAGCTCCCCAAAAGGGCAGGGGGCCTACGAGCAGTACTTC
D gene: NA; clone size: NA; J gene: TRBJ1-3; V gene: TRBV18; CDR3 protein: CASSEQGNTIYF; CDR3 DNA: TGTGCCAGCTCAGAACAGGGAAACACCATATATTTT
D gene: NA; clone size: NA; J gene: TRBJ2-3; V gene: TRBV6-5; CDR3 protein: CASSYPGVGTDTQYF; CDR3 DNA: TGTGCCAGCAGTTACCCCGGGGTAGGCACAGATACGCAGTATTTT
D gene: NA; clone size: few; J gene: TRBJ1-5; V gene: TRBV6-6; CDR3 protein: CASSQVGSSNQPQHF; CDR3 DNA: TGTGCCAGCAGCCAAGTAGGGTCCAGCAATCAGCCCCAGCATTTT
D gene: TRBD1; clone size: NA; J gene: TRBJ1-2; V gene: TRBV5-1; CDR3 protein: CASSEDRGYGYTF; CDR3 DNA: TGCGCCAGCAGCGAGGACAGGGGATATGGCTACACCTTC
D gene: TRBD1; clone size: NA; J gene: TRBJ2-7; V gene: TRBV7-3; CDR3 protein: CASSELQGKNRYEQYF; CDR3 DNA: TGTGCCAGCAGCGAGTTACAGGGGAAAAACCGATACGAGCAGTACTTC
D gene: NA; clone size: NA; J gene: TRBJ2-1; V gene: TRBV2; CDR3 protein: CASIRDSYNEQFF; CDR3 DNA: TGTGCCAGCATACGGGACTCCTACAATGAGCAGTTCTTC